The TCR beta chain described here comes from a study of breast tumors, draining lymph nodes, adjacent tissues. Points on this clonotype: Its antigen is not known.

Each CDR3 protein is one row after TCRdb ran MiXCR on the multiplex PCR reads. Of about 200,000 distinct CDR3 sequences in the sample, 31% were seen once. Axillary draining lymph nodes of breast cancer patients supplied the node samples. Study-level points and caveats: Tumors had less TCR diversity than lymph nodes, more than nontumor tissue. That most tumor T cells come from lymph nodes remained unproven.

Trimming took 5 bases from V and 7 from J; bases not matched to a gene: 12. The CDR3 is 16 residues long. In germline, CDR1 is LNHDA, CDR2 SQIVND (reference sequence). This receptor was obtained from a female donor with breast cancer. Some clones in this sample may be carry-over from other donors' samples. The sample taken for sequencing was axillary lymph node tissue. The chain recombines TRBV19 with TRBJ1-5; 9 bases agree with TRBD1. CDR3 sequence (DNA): TGTGCCAGTAGTTTACTCGACAGGGGGAGAGAACAGCCCCAGCATTTT. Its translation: CASSLLDRGREQPQHF.